The T cell receptor (beta chain) described here comes from a study of naive and memory T cell subsets. This CDR3 has 11 amino acids. V lost 6 bases, J lost 6 bases, and 9 bases lay in between. TCR cDNA received a 3' ligated oligonucleotide that carried a UMI. RNA was extracted from roughly 2.5 ml of whole blood of healthy adults. Amplification of ligated cDNA took four PCR rounds with SP2 and nested alpha and beta constant primers. TCRdb reprocessed the 5' RACE reads with MiXCR, giving one entry per CDR3 protein. The sample has about 60,000 distinct CDR3 sequences, 8% to 9% seen once. The rearrangement uses TRBV12-3 or TRBV12-4 and TRBJ2-7, with unresolved D. This TCR derives from a female donor in good health. CDR3 nucleotide sequence: TGTGCCAGCAGCCATCTGATCGAGCAGTACTTC. Protein product: CASSHLIEQYF.